The subject of this entry is one T cell receptor beta chain. Its antigen is as yet unknown. This entry comes from a study of OX40 agonist ivuxolimab in advanced cancers. Study context: Dose-escalation subjects each had hepatocellular carcinoma, melanoma, renal cell or head and neck cancer. Three patients had partial responses: one hepatocellular carcinoma, two cutaneous melanoma. The eligibility criteria allowed prior anti-PD-1, anti-PD-L1 or anti-CTLA-4 therapy, and around 40% had some. Study-level findings and limits: Researchers did not establish what antigens the expanded peripheral T cells target.

CDR1 and CDR2 from the germline V gene are SGHTA and FQGNSA. The CDR3 sequence is 14 residues long. The V gene lost 1 base and the J gene lost 9 bases, with 14 bases spanning the gap. The repertoire was sequenced with immunoSEQ multiplex PCR; TCRdb's copy has only in-frame clones and lacks some. Here the sample spans about 38,000 clones, 80% to 95% being singletons. This TCR came from an adult with an advanced solid tumor such as melanoma, head and neck, liver or kidney cancer. This sample comprised CD4+ or CD8+ T cells sorted from blood, obtained in a trial of the OX40 agonist ivuxolimab. The J gene is TRBJ2-3, the V gene TRBV7-2; tentatively, D is TRBD2 (5 bases). The CDR3 loop reads CASSLDPGSGTQYF. The DNA of the CDR3 is TGTGCCAGCAGCTTAGACCCAGGTTCGGGAACGCAGTATTTT.